Each of the 15 T cell receptor beta chains below was sequenced from the same sample in a study of brain T cells in children with intractable seizures. Time point denoted: blood from clinic visit 5 months post-surgery; TSC patient then seizure free. Some clones are missing from TCRdb's copy, which holds only in-frame ones; the method was immunoSEQ multiplex PCR. The sample holds about 340,000 clones, roughly 92% seen once. This sample comprised peripheral blood, obtained 4 to 6 months after surgery. The receptors shown here come from a boy under three years old with tuberous sclerosis and intractable seizures.

The chain uses TRBV4-1 and TRBJ2-5; D not resolved. The V gene's germline CDR1 is MGHRA and CDR2 YSYEKL. The V gene lost 2 bases and the J gene lost 5 bases, with 9 bases spanning the gap. CDR3 size: 13 residues. The CDR3 sequence is CASSQRAMETQYF. In DNA, the CDR3 is TGCGCCAGCAGCCAACGCGCCATGGAGACCCAGTACTTC.

This clone was detected a few times. A read error may account for a junction end that differs from germline. The sample carries other DNA sequences with the same CDR3. This chain connects TRBV2 to TRBJ1-6; D unresolved. CDR3 size: 12 residues. Germline-derived CDR1 and CDR2 are SNHLY and FYNNEI. CDR3 region: CASRRYNSPLHF. The CDR3 nucleotides read TGTGCCAGCAGGCGGTATAATTCCCCCCTCCACTTT.

The chain employs TRBV11-1 and TRBJ1-2; a weak D match, TRBD1 (6 bases). Trimming stripped 6 bases from V and 6 bases from J, with 11 bases between. The germline V gene encodes CDR1 SGHAT and CDR2 FQDESV (reference sequence). The CDR3 runs 12 residues. CDR3 nucleotides: TGTGCCAGCAGTCAGGGGAAAAATGGCTACACCTTC. Translating gives CASSQGKNGYTF.

This rearrangement joins TRBV5-8 to TRBJ1-1; D is unresolved. The germline gives CDR1 SGHTS, CDR2 YDEGEE. This CDR3 has 15 residues. V gave up 1 base and J gave up 3 bases, with 13 bases separating them. The CDR3: CASSLSAVYDTEAFF. DNA of the CDR3: TGTGCCAGCAGCTTGTCGGCAGTATATGACACTGAAGCTTTCTTT.

The J gene is TRBJ1-1, the V gene TRBV27, with D maybe TRBD1 (6 bases). Germline V CDR1 and CDR2: MNHEY, SMNVEV (reference sequence). The CDR3 has 14 residues. Trimming left V 6 bases short and J 4 bases short, with 15 bases between. CDR3 region: CASRLTGYGTEAFF. The CDR3 DNA is TGTGCCAGCAGGCTGACAGGTTATGGCACTGAAGCTTTCTTT.

J is TRBJ2-1 and V is TRBV7-3, with 7 bases aligning to TRBD2. The CDR3 loop spans 15 amino acids. Losses at the gene ends were 4 bases for V and 2 bases for J; bases not matched to a gene: 5. Per germline, CDR1 SGHTA and CDR2 FQGTGA. The DNA for the CDR3 is TGTGCCAGCAGCTCCCAAGGACTAGCCTACAATGAGCAGTTCTTC. Protein product: CASSSQGLAYNEQFF. The whole variable domain, filled in from reference TRBV7-3 and TRBJ2-1, reads GAGVSQTPSNKVTEKGKYVELRCDPISGHTALYWYRQSLGQGPEFLIYFQGTGAADDSGLPNDRFFAVRPEGSVSTLKIQRTERGDSAVYLCASSSQGLAYNEQFFGPGTRLTVL.

V and J are TRBV2 and TRBJ2-3; D gene uncertain. Trimming pared 7 bases from V and 2 bases from J, leaving 10 bases between. The CDR3 contains 13 residues. Germline CDR1 SNHLY, CDR2 FYNNEI. The CDR3 loop reads CASTKSPTDTQYF. The CDR3 nucleotides are TGTGCCAGCACGAAGTCTCCCACAGATACGCAGTATTTT.

The V call is TRBV7-9, the J call TRBJ2-3; possibly TRBD1 for D (6 bases). The CDR3 sequence is 15 residues long. Germline V gene lookup returns CDR1 SEHNR and CDR2 FQNEAQ (reference sequence). Trimming stripped 1 base from V and 3 bases from J, with 11 bases between. In DNA, the CDR3 is TGTGCCAGCAGCTTAGGTTCGAGGGGGACAGATACGCAGTATTTT. As protein: CASSLGSRGTDTQYF.

Worth noting for this clone: An end of the junction does not agree with germline; a read error may underlie this. The CDR3 nucleotides are TGTGCTAGCAGCTTGGGGTCGAGTCACACAGATACGCAGTATTTT. Encoded protein: CASSLGSSHTDTQYF. The chain links TRBV7-7 to TRBJ2-3; D is uncertain. The CDR3 has 15 residues. The germline gives CDR1 SSHAT, CDR2 FNYEAQ (reference sequence).

The gene calls are TRBV4-1 and TRBJ2-1, with 8 positions matching TRBD1. Germline assignment: CDR1 MGHRA and CDR2 YSYEKL. The CDR3 length is 14 residues. J lost 7 bases, V lost 0 bases, and 2 bases had no gene match. In DNA form, the CDR3 reads TGCGCCAGCAGCCAAGACAGGGGGCGAAATGAGCAGTTCTTC. Its translation: CASSQDRGRNEQFF.

This chain connects TRBV19 to TRBJ2-1; TRBD2 agrees at 10 bases. This CDR3 region has 16 residues. J was trimmed by 4 bases and V by 6 bases; bases with no gene match: 9. Germline assignment: CDR1 LNHDA and CDR2 SQIVND (reference sequence). For the CDR3, the DNA is TGTGCCAGTAGCCCTAAGCGGGGGGGTTTTTACAATGAGCAGTTCTTC. Residues: CASSPKRGGFYNEQFF. The variable domain in full, completed from reference TRBV19 and TRBJ2-1, reads DGGITQSPKYLFRKEGQNVTLSCEQNLNHDAMYWYRQDPGQGLRLIYYSQIVNDFQKGDIAEGYSVSREKKESFPLTVTSAQKNPTAFYLCASSPKRGGFYNEQFFGPGTRLTVL.

The chain carries TRBV27 and TRBJ1-2, with D tentatively TRBD1 (6 bases). Germline loops: CDR1 MNHEY, CDR2 SMNVEV (reference sequence). The CDR3 extends over 14 amino acids. The V end lost 2 bases, the J end lost 8 bases, and 15 bases lay between the germline ends. DNA of the CDR3: TGTGCCAGCAGTTTAAACCAACTAAGGGGGGGCTACACCTTC. This encodes CASSLNQLRGGYTF.

The gene calls are TRBV4-2 and TRBJ2-3, with D maybe TRBD1 (5 bases). V lost 0 bases and J lost 3, with 10 bases in between. The CDR3 runs to 15 residues. Germline CDR1 reads LGHNA; CDR2 reads YNFKEQ. Written as DNA, the CDR3 is TGTGCCAGCAGCCAAGATTGGGCAGGGACAGATACGCAGTATTTT. This codes for CASSQDWAGTDTQYF.

This clone was found a few times. V usage is TRBV7-6 and J usage is TRBJ1-2; 10 nucleotides match TRBD1. This CDR3 is 14 amino acids long. Per germline, CDR1 SGHVS and CDR2 FNYEAQ. V lost 5 bases to trimming and J lost 6 bases; unmatched junction nucleotides: 6. The CDR3 spells CASSQTGGSDGYTF. The CDR3 DNA follows: TGTGCCAGCAGCCAGACAGGGGGCAGTGATGGCTACACCTTC.

The chain employs TRBV5-1 and TRBJ1-2, with D perhaps matching TRBD1 (5 bases). The CDR3 contains 13 residues. Looked up from germline, CDR1 is SGHRS and CDR2 is YFSETQ. V lost 0 bases to trimming and J lost 6 bases, with 9 bases between them. The CDR3 sequence: CASSLGGANGYTF. CDR3 bases: TGCGCCAGCAGCTTGGGAGGGGCGAATGGCTACACCTTC.